The clone carrying this T cell receptor beta chain was counted only a few times. Its target is not known. A second PCR of 7 to 11 cycles used a sample-barcoded 5' primer and a J-beta primer mix. TCRdb processed the 5' RACE reads anew with MiXCR; each CDR3 protein has one entry. The sample carries about 400,000 distinct CDR3 sequences, roughly half recorded once. Extraction of total RNA produced a minimum of 5 micrograms from each sample. The sample comes from a study of blood T cells in healthy people across ages. Overall study results and limits: Relative to aged donors, long-lived donors carried more naive CD4+ cells and displayed higher diversity. With age, beta diversity per million T cells declined roughly linearly, significantly by around 43. It was not known whether donors were CMV positive (a possible confounder of expanded clonotype changes).

Sequencing was performed on blood. This TCR was recovered from a man aged 60 to 69 in good health.

In DNA form, the CDR3 reads TGTGCCAGCAGTTCAGGACTAGCGGGAGGGCCGGAACAGCAGTTCTTC. Its protein is CASSSGLAGGPEQQFF. The chain uses TRBV28 and TRBJ2-1, with 15 positions matching TRBD2. Germline CDR1 and CDR2: MDHEN and SYDVKM. Trimming cost V 4 bases and J 11 bases; bases outside gene matches: 9. The CDR3 has 16 amino acids.